Listed here are 11 T cell receptor beta chains from one sample, sequenced in a study of blood T cell repertoires in COVID-19. Some clones are missing from TCRdb's copy, which holds only in-frame ones; the method was immunoSEQ multiplex PCR. Among 150,000 to 200,000 clones listed, about 85% were seen once. Sequencing was carried out using PBMCs or T cells enriched from blood (not recorded which). The origin of the receptors is a woman aged 40 to 50 with acute COVID-19.

J is TRBJ2-7 and V is TRBV4-1; no clear D gene. CDR3 length: 14 amino acids. V shed 4 bases and J shed 3 bases, with 13 bases lying between them. Germline V lookup: CDR1 MGHRA, CDR2 YSYEKL. This CDR3 reads CASSPIQKIYEQYF. CDR3 bases: TGCGCCAGCAGCCCCATACAGAAGATCTACGAGCAGTACTTC.

This clone appeared a few times. V is TRBV6-5 and J is TRBJ1-2, with 9 bases fitting TRBD1. Trimming took 5 bases from V and 8 from J; bases not matched to a gene: 9. This CDR3 is built from 14 residues. The V gene's germline CDR1 is MNHEY and CDR2 SVGAGI. The CDR3 DNA is TGTGCCAGCAGTCGACAGGGGGGATCAGGGGGCTACACCTTC. Encoded protein: CASSRQGGSGGYTF.

The rearrangement joins TRBV9 to TRBJ1-2, with D possibly being TRBD1 (6 bases). The CDR3 is 13 residues long. Germline values: CDR1 SGDLS, CDR2 YYNGEE. Trimming took 3 bases from V and 2 from J, leaving 8 bases between them. The CDR3 DNA reads as TGTGCCAGCAGCGCAGGGACAAACTATGGCTACACCTTC. It encodes CASSAGTNYGYTF.

The count of this clone is one. This chain uses TRBV29-1 with TRBJ2-7, with 8 nucleotides matching TRBD1. The ends lost 4 bases at V and 0 bases at J; junction bases unmatched: 8. This CDR3 spans 15 amino acids. CDR1 SQVTM and CDR2 ANQGSEA come from the germline V gene. CDR3 sequence: CSVGLDRGISYEQYF. The CDR3 bases are TGCAGCGTTGGCCTTGACAGGGGCATCTCCTACGAGCAGTACTTC.

The rearrangement joins TRBV7-6 to TRBJ2-3; 9 bases agree with TRBD2. Germline CDR1 and CDR2: SGHVS and FNYEAQ. The junction had 3 bases not matched to a gene; V was cut back by 0 bases and J by 2 bases. This CDR3 is built from 16 residues. The CDR3 here is CASSLASGSTTDTQYF. DNA of the CDR3: TGTGCCAGCAGCTTAGCTAGCGGGAGTACCACAGATACGCAGTATTTT.

The chain uses TRBV3-1 (or the pseudogene TRBV3-2) and TRBJ1-2; 9 nucleotides align to TRBD1. The CDR3 extends over 19 amino acids. CDR1 and CDR2 from the germline V gene are LGHDT and YNNKEL (reference sequence). V shed 0 bases and J 5 bases; nucleotides not matched to a gene: 16. This chain's CDR3 is CASSQEGQGGVPARYGYTF. The CDR3 region has the DNA TGTGCCAGCAGCCAAGAGGGACAGGGAGGGGTCCCGGCCCGATATGGCTACACCTTC.

CDR3 sequence: CASSFSGQTTNYGYTF. CDR3 DNA sequence: TGTGCCAGCAGTTTTTCGGGACAAACTACTAACTATGGCTACACCTTC. The genes are TRBV28 and TRBJ1-2; TRBD1 is a possible D gene (6 bases). Looked up from germline, CDR1 is MDHEN and CDR2 is SYDVKM. Trimming removed 3 bases at V and 0 bases at J, with 14 bases between. The CDR3 spans 16 residues.

The rearrangement uses TRBV12-3 or TRBV12-4 and TRBJ1-4; D not certain. V was clipped by 4 bases and J by 5 bases, with 8 bases between them. The CDR3 extends over 13 amino acids. For the CDR3, the DNA is TGTGCCAGCAGTTGGAGGGTAAATGAAAAACTGTTTTTT. It yields the protein CASSWRVNEKLFF.

This clone was observed a few times. The chain couples TRBV5-6 to TRBJ1-2; D might be TRBD1 (5 bases). This CDR3 spans 15 amino acids. CDR1 is SGHDT and CDR2 is YYEEEE in the germline V gene. V lost 4 bases and J 0 bases, leaving 13 bases between the germline ends. CDR3 loop: CASSPRQRTNYGYTF. CDR3 nucleotide sequence: TGTGCCAGCAGCCCTCGACAGCGCACTAACTATGGCTACACCTTC.

This chain links TRBV19 with TRBJ2-3; D not certain. This CDR3 contains 16 residues. Trimming left V 3 bases short and J 4 bases short, with 17 bases between. The germline CDR1 and CDR2 sequences are LNHDA and SQIVND (reference sequence). This CDR3 reads CASSIRVGPPADTQYF. Here the CDR3 DNA reads TGTGCCAGTAGTATCCGGGTTGGCCCCCCGGCAGATACGCAGTATTTT.

The CDR3 nucleotides are TGCGCCAGCAGCTTTTTATACCCTCCGGGACAGGGGGCAGAGACCCAGTACTTC. Protein sequence: CASSFLYPPGQGAETQYF. The V and J genes are TRBV5-1 and TRBJ2-5; the match to TRBD1 covers 12 bases. Germline V gives CDR1 SGHRS, CDR2 YFSETQ. Trimming took 2 bases from V and 4 from J; bases not matched to a gene: 12. There are 18 residues in the CDR3. The full variable domain, with the rest looked up from reference TRBV5-1 and TRBJ2-5, is KAGVTQTPRYLIKTRGQQVTLSCSPISGHRSVSWYQQTPGQGLQFLFEYFSETQRNKGNFPGRFSGRQFSNSRSEMNVSTLELGDSALYLCASSFLYPPGQGAETQYFGPGTRLLVL.